This TCR beta chain is from a study of T cell responses to AZD1222 COVID-19 vaccine. Study observations and caveats: Spike-specific TCR breadth and depth went up after people got two AZD1222 doses.

Assay: immunoSEQ multiplex PCR; the TCRdb copy retains only in-frame clones and omits some. The sample lists 150,000 to 160,000 clones, roughly nine tenths occurring once. About this clone: Its antigen is currently unknown.

This CDR3 contains 15 residues. Trimming at V came to 6 bases and at J to 3 bases, leaving 6 bases not matched to a gene. The germline V gene has CDR1 MNHEY and CDR2 SVGAGI. The TCR originated in an adult who had recovered from COVID-19. Specimen: peripheral blood, collected after recovery from COVID-19. The rearrangement links TRBV6-5 to TRBJ2-1; 9 bases are a match to TRBD2. The CDR3 bases are TGTGCCAGCAGGAGACTAGCGGACAACTACAATGAGCAGTTCTTC. Translation: CASRRLADNYNEQFF.